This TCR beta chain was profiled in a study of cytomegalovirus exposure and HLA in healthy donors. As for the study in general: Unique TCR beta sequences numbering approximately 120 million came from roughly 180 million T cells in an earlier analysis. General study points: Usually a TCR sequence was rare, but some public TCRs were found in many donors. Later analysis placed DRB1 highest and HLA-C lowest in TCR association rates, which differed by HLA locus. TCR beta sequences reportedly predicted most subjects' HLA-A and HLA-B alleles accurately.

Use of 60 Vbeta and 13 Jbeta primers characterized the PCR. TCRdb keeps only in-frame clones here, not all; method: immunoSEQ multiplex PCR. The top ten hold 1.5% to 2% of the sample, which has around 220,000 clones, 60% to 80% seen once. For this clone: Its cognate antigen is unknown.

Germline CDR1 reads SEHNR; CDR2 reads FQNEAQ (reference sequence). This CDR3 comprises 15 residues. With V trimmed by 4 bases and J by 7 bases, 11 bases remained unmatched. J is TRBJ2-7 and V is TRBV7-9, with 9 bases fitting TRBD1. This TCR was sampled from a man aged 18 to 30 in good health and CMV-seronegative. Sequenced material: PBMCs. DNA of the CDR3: TGTGCCAGCAGCTCGAAATGGGACAGGGAACGGGAGCAGTACTTC. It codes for CASSSKWDREREQYF.